A selection of T cell receptor beta chains follows, all from one sample in a study of immune cell composition in non-small cell lung cancer. Sequencing was performed with immunoSEQ multiplex PCR; in TCRdb, only in-frame clones are kept and a portion is missing. The sample contains 4,800 or so clones, about 80% of which appear only once. The specimen sequenced was lung tumor tissue. These receptors came from a human donor with non-small cell lung cancer. The CDR3 runs from the conserved cysteine through the conserved F or W. A D gene is named only where the DNA matches it firmly. Expanded clones get a size class; other rows say once, few or many, or leave the size out.

v_gene: TRBV7-9; abundance: NA; d_gene: NA; j_gene: TRBJ1-1; len: 15; CDR3nt: TGTGCCAGCAGCTTAGCCCGGGGGGGTGAGACTGAAGCTTTCTTT; CDR3aa: CASSLARGGETEAFF
v_gene: TRBV4-2; abundance: NA; d_gene: TRBD1; j_gene: TRBJ1-5; len: 16; CDR3nt: TGTGCCAGCAGCCAAGAACAGGGGGCGCGGGATCAGCCCCAGCATTTT; CDR3aa: CASSQEQGARDQPQHF
v_gene: TRBV7-2; abundance: NA; d_gene: NA; j_gene: TRBJ2-2; len: 14; CDR3nt: TGTGCCAGCAGCCGCCTTAGAGGGACCGGGGAGCTGTTTTTT; CDR3aa: CASSRLRGTGELFF
v_gene: TRBV10-3; abundance: NA; d_gene: TRBD2; j_gene: TRBJ2-3; len: 17; CDR3nt: TGTGCCATCAGTGATAGCGGACTAGCCTGGGGGACAGATACGCAGTATTTT; CDR3aa: CAISDSGLAWGTDTQYF
v_gene: TRBV18; abundance: NA; d_gene: TRBD1; j_gene: TRBJ1-4; len: 15; CDR3nt: TGTGCCAGCTCACTTGGGACAGGGGGCAATGAAAAACTGTTTTTT; CDR3aa: CASSLGTGGNEKLFF
v_gene: TRBV5-8; abundance: once; d_gene: TRBD1; j_gene: TRBJ1-4; len: 15; CDR3nt: TGTGCCAGCAGCTTAACCGGGACAGGGAATGAAAAACTGTTTTTT; CDR3aa: CASSLTGTGNEKLFF
v_gene: TRBV30; abundance: NA; d_gene: NA; j_gene: TRBJ2-1; len: 12; CDR3nt: TGTGCCTGGAGGACTTTGGGTAATGAGCAGTTCTTC; CDR3aa: CAWRTLGNEQFF
v_gene: TRBV5-5; abundance: NA; d_gene: NA; j_gene: TRBJ1-5; len: 16; CDR3nt: TGTGCCAGCAGCTTGGACACGGGGTTGGGTTATCAGCCCCAGCATTTT; CDR3aa: CASSLDTGLGYQPQHF
v_gene: TRBV7-2; abundance: NA; d_gene: TRBD2; j_gene: TRBJ2-5; len: 15; CDR3nt: TGTGCCAGCAGCTTAGGGACTAGTTCAGCGGAGACCCAGTACTTC; CDR3aa: CASSLGTSSAETQYF
v_gene: TRBV11-3; abundance: NA; d_gene: NA; j_gene: TRBJ1-3; len: 13; CDR3nt: TGTGCCAGCAGCCACGAACATGGAAACACCATATATTTT; CDR3aa: CASSHEHGNTIYF
v_gene: TRBV30; abundance: NA; d_gene: NA; j_gene: TRBJ1-1; len: 15; CDR3nt: TGTGCCTGGAGTCAGGACGGCCCGGGAGGCACTGAAGCTTTCTTT; CDR3aa: CAWSQDGPGGTEAFF
v_gene: TRBV6-5; abundance: once; d_gene: NA; j_gene: TRBJ2-2; len: 15; CDR3nt: TGTGCCAGCAGTTACTCGACAGAGAACACCGGGGAGCTGTTTTTT; CDR3aa: CASSYSTENTGELFF
v_gene: TRBV7-6; abundance: few; d_gene: NA; j_gene: TRBJ1-6; len: 18; CDR3nt: TGTGCCAGCAGCTTAGAAGCGGACGGAAGCTCCTATAATTCACCCCTCCACTTT; CDR3aa: CASSLEADGSSYNSPLHF
v_gene: TRBV6-6; abundance: NA; d_gene: NA; j_gene: TRBJ1-2; len: 13; CDR3nt: TGTGCCAGCAGTTTTCCCGGCCCCGGGAAAAACACCTTC; CDR3aa: CASSFPGPGKNTF
v_gene: TRBV6-1; abundance: NA; d_gene: NA; j_gene: TRBJ2-7; len: 11; CDR3nt: TGTGCCAGCAGTGATATCTACGAGCAGTACTTC; CDR3aa: CASSDIYEQYF
v_gene: TRBV21-1; abundance: NA; d_gene: NA; j_gene: TRBJ2-5; len: 15; CDR3nt: TGTGCCAGCAGCAAGGGACTAGCGGGAGAAGAGACCCAGTACTTC; CDR3aa: CASSKGLAGEETQYF